The next 9 T cell receptor beta chains were all read from a single sample in a study of shared clonotypes between healthy human individuals. Measured with immunoSEQ multiplex PCR; TCRdb has only the in-frame clones, and not every one. The sample consists of roughly 2.2 million clones, 85% to 95% of them appearing once. Specimen: naive CD4+ T cells from PBMCs. Specified subset: CD45RA+ positively selected. These receptors came from a man between 18 and 29 years old in good health. Some clones in this sample may be carry-over from other donors' samples.

The genes are TRBV7-9 and TRBJ2-6; D tentatively fits TRBD1 or TRBD2 (5 bases each). Germline values: CDR1 SEHNR, CDR2 FQNEAQ (reference sequence). Trimming pared 2 bases from V and 0 bases from J, leaving 14 bases between. The CDR3 totals 18 residues. CDR3 residues: CASSLRGRESSGANVLTF. Here the CDR3 DNA reads TGTGCCAGCAGCTTAAGAGGCAGGGAGAGCTCTGGGGCCAACGTCCTGACTTTC.

The chain has TRBV11-2 and TRBJ2-7, with unresolved D. The germline gives CDR1 SGHAT, CDR2 FQNNGV. The ends were cut back, 5 bases at V and 1 base at J, with 6 bases in the middle. The CDR3 is made up of 12 amino acids. The chain's CDR3 is CASSILSYEQYF. The CDR3 DNA follows: TGTGCCAGCAGCATTCTATCCTACGAGCAGTACTTC.

The chain has TRBV28 and TRBJ2-1, with 7 positions matching TRBD2. The germline CDR1 and CDR2 sequences are MDHEN and SYDVKM. The CDR3 runs to 17 residues. Germline trimming cut 6 bases from V and 2 bases from J; bases unmatched to any gene: 13. CDR3 in DNA: TGTGCCAGCAGGCAAGAGTGGGGCGGGAGAACCTACAATGAGCAGTTCTTC. Encoded protein: CASRQEWGGRTYNEQFF.

This chain uses TRBV7-2 with TRBJ2-3; a weak D match, TRBD2 (5 bases). This CDR3 has 13 amino acids. The V and J ends lost 3 bases and 8 bases respectively, with 12 bases between them. From germline, CDR1 is SGHTA and CDR2 FQGNSA. The CDR3 region is CASSLEEAGTQYF. The CDR3 nucleotides are TGTGCCAGCAGCTTGGAGGAGGCGGGTACGCAGTATTTT.

This chain links TRBV28 with TRBJ1-5; 7 bases map to TRBD1. V shed 6 bases and J 6 bases; nucleotides not matched to a gene: 11. This CDR3 region has 15 residues. Germline CDR1 reads MDHEN; CDR2 reads SYDVKM. The CDR3: CASRSTGVETQPQHF. The CDR3 region has the DNA TGTGCCAGCAGGTCCACAGGGGTTGAAACTCAGCCCCAGCATTTT.

CDR3 in DNA: TGTGCCAGCAGTTACGGGGGGGGGCGGCAAGAGACCCAGTACTTC. Protein product: CASSYGGGRQETQYF. This sequence joins TRBV6-5 and TRBJ2-5; maybe TRBD2 (7 bases). Trimming shortened V by 2 bases and J by 2 bases, and 12 bases separated the two germline ends. CDR1 MNHEY and CDR2 SVGAGI come from the germline V gene. The length of the CDR3 is 15 residues.

This clone was seen only once. The CDR3 DNA is TGTGCCAGCAGCGCCGGTTCGGGGGTAAGGGCAGATACGCAGTATTTT. This translates into CASSAGSGVRADTQYF. The J gene is TRBJ2-3, the V gene TRBV7-3; D is possibly TRBD2 (6 bases). This CDR3 has 16 amino acids. Germline CDR1 reads SGHTA; CDR2 reads FQGTGA. The V and J ends lost 5 bases and 4 bases respectively, with 19 bases between them.

This rearrangement joins TRBV7-2 to TRBJ2-1; the D gene is possibly TRBD2 (5 bases). CDR3 length: 14 residues. CDR1 and CDR2 (germline): SGHTA, FQGNSA. V lost 5 bases, J lost 12 bases, and 20 bases lay in between. DNA of the CDR3: TGTGCCAGCAGCCGACTACGGTCTAATCGGGGGCAGTTCTTC. It yields the protein CASSRLRSNRGQFF.

CDR3 nucleotide sequence: TGCGCCAGCAGCCAAGCCGGGGGGGCCTATGGCTACACCTTC. Encoded protein: CASSQAGGAYGYTF. The chain has TRBV4-3 and TRBJ1-2; TRBD1 is a possible D gene (6 bases). The CDR3 has 14 amino acids. Germline CDR1 and CDR2: LGHNA and YSLEER. V was cut by 1 base and J by 4 bases, with 10 bases left in between.